Here is one T cell receptor (beta chain) with its context. This CDR3 is 13 amino acids long. The sample originates from a study of T cells expressing NK-cell markers. Looking at the study overall: In the group of eight sequenced donors, seven were HCMV-seropositive and one was seronegative.

What made the TCR beta cDNA was 5'RACE template switching with UMIs. TCRdb re-called the 5' RACE reads and shows each CDR3 protein once, DNA omitted. With 200,000 to 300,000 distinct CDR3 sequences in the sample, the ten largest clones hold 4% to 5%. The TCR was taken from a woman aged 18 to 75 in good health. The chain carries TRBV12-3 or TRBV12-4 and TRBJ1-2; without DNA, the TCRdb call of TRBD1 cannot be checked. The sample was blood T cells: a sorted CD56 or NKG2C T cell subset, CD4+ or CD8+ T cells, or bulk PBMC T cells (not recorded which). The CDR3 is CASTGTGSGGYTF.